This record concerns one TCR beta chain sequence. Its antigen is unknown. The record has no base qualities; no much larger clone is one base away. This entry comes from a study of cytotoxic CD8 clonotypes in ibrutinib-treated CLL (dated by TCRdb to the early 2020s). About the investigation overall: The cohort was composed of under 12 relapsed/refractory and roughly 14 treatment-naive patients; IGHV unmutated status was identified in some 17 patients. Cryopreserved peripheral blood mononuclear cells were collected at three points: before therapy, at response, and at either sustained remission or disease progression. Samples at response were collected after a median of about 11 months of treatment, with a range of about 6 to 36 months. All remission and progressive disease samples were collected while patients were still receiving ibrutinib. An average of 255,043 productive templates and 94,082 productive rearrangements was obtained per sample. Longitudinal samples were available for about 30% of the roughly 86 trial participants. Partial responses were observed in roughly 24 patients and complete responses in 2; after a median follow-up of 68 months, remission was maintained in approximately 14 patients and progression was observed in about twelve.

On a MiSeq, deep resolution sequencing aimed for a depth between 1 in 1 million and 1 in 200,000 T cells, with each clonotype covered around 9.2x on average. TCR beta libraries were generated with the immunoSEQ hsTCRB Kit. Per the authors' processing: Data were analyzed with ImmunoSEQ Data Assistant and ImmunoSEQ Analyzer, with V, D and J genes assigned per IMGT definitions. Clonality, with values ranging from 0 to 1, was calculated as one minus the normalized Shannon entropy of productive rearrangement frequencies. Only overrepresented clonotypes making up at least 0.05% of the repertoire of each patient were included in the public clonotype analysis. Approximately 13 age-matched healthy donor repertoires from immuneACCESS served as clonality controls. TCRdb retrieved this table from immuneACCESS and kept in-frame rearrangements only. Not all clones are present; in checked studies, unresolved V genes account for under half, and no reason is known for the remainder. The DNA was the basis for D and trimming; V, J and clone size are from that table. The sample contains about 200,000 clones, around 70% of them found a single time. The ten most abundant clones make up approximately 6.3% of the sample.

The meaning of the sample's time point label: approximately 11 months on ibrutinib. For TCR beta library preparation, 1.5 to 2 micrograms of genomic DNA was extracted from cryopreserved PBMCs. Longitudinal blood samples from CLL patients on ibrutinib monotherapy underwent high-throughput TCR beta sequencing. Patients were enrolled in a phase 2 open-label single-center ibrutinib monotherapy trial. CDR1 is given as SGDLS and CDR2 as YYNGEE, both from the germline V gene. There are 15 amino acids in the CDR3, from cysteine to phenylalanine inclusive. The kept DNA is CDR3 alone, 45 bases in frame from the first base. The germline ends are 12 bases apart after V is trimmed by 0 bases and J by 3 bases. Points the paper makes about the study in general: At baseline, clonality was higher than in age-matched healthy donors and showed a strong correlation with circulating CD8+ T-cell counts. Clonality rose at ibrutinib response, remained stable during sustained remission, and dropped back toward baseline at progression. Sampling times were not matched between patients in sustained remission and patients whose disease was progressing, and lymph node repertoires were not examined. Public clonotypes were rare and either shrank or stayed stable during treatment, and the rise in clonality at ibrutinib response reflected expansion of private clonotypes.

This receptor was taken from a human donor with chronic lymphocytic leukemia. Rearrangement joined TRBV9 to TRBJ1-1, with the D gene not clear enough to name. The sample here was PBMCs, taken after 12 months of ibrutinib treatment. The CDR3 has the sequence CASSVVSGKDTEAFF. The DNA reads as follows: TGTGCCAGCAGCGTAGTATCTGGAAAGGACACTGAAGCTTTCTTT.